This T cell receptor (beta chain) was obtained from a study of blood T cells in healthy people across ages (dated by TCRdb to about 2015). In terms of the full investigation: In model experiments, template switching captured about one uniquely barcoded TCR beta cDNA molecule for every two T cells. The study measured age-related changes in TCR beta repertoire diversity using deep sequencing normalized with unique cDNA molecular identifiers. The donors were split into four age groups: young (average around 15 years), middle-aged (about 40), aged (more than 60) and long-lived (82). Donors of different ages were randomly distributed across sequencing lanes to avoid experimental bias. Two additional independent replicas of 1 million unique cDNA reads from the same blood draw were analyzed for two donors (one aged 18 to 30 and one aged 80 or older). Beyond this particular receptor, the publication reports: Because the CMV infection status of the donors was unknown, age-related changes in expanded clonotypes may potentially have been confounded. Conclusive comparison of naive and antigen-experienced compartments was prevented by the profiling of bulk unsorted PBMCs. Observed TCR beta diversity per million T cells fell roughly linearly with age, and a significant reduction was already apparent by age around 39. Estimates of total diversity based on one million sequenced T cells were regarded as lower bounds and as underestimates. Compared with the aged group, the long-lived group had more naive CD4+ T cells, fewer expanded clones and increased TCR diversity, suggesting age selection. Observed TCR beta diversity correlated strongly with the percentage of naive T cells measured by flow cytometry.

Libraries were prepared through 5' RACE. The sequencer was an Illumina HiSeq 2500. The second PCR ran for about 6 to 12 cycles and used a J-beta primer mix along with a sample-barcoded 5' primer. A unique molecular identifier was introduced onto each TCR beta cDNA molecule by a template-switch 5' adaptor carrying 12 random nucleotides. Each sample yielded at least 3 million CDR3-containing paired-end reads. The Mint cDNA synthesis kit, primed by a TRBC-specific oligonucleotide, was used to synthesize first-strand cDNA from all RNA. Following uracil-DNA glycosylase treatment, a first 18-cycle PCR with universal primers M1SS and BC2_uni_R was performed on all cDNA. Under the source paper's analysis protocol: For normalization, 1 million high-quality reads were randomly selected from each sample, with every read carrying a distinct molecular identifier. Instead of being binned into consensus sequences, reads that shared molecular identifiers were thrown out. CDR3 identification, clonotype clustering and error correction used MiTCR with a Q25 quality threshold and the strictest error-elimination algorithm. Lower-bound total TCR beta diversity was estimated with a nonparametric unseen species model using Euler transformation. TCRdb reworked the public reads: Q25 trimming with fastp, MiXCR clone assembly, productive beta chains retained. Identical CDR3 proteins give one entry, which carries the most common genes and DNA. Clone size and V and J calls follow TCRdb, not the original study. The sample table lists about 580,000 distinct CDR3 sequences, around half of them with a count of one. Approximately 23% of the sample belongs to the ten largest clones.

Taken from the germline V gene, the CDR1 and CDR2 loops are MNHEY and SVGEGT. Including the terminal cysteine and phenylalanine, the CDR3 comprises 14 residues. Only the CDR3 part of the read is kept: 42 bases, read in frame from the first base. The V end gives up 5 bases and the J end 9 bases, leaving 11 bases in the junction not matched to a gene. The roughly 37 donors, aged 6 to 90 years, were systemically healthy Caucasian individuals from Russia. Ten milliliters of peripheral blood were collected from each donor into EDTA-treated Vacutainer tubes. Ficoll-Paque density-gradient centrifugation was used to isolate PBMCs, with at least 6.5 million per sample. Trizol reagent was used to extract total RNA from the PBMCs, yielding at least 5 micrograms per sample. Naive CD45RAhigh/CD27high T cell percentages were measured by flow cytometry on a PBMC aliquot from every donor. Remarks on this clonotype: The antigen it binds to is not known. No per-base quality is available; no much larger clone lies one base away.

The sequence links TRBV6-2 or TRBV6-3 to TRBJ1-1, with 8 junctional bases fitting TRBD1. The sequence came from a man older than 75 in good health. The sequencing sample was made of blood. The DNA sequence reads TGTGCCAGCAGTCCTCGGACAGGGTCGGGGAAAGCTTTCTTT. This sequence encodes CASSPRTGSGKAFF.